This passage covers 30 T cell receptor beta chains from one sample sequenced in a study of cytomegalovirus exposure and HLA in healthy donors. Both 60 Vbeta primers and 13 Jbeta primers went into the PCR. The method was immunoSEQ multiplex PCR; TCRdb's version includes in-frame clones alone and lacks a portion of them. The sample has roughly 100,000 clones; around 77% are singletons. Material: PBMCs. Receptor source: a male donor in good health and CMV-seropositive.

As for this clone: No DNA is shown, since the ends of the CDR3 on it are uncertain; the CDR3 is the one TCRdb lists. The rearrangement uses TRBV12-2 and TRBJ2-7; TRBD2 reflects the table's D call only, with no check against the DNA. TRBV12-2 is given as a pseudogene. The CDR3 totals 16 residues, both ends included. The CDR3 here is CASRFVGTGTPYEQYF.

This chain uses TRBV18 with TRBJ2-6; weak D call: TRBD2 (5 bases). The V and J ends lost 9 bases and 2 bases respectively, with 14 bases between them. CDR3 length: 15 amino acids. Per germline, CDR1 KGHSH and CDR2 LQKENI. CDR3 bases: TGTGCCAGTTCATTCGGACTTACTGGGGCCAACGTCCTGACTTTC. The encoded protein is CASSFGLTGANVLTF.

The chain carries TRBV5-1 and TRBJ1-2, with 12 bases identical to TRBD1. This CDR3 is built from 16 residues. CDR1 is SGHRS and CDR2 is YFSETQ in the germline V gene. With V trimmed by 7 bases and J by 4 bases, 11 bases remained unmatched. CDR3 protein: CASFPGQGAPLYGYTF. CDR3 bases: TGCGCCAGCTTCCCGGGACAGGGGGCTCCCCTCTATGGCTACACCTTC.

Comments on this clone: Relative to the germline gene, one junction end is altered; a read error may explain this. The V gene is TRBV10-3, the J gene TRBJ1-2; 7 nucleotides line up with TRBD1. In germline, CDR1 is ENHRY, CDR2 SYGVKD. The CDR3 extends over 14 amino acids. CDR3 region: CASSVQGRGYGYTF. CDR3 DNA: TGTGCCAGCAGTGTACAGGGGCGCGGGTATGGCTACACCTTC.

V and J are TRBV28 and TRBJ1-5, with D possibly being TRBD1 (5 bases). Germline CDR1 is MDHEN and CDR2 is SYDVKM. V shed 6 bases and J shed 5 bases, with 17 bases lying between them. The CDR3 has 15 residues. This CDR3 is CASRVPGEGYQPQHF. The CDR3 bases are TGTGCCAGCAGGGTCCCGGGGGAGGGCTATCAGCCCCAGCATTTT.

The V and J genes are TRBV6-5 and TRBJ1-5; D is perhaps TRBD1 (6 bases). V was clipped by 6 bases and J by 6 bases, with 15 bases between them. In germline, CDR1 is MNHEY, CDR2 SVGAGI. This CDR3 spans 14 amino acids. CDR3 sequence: CASSGTSKSQPQHF. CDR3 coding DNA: TGTGCCAGCAGCGGGACATCCAAGAGTCAGCCCCAGCATTTT.

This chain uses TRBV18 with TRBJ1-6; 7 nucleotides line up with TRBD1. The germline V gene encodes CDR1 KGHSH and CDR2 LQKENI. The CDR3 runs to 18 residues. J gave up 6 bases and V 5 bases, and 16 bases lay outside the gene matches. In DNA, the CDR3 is TGTGCCAGCTCAACGACAGGGATCGGCGGGCTTCCTAATTCACCCCTCCACTTT. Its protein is CASSTTGIGGLPNSPLHF.

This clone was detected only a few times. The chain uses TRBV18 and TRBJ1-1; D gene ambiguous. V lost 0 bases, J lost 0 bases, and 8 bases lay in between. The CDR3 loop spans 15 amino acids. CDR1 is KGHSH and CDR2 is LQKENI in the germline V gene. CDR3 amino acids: CASSPPLLVNTEAFF. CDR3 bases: TGTGCCAGCTCACCACCCTTACTAGTGAACACTGAAGCTTTCTTT.

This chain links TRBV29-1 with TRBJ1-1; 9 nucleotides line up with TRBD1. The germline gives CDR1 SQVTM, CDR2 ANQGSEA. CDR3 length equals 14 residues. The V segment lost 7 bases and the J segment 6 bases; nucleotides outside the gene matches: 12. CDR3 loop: CSAGQGSLNPEAFF. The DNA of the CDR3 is TGCAGCGCTGGACAGGGGTCTCTAAACCCTGAAGCTTTCTTT.

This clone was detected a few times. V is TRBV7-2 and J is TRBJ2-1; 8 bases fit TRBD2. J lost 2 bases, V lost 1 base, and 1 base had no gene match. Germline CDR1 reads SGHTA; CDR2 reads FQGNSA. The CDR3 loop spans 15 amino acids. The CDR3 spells CASSLERGPYNEQFF. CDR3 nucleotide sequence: TGTGCCAGCAGCTTAGAGCGGGGGCCCTACAATGAGCAGTTCTTC.

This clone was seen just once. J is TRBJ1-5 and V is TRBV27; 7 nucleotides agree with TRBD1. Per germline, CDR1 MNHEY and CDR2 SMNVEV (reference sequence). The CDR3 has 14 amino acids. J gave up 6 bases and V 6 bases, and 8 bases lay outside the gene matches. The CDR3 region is CASSEVGGGQPQHF. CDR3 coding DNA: TGTGCCAGCAGCGAGGTAGGGGGCGGTCAGCCCCAGCATTTT.

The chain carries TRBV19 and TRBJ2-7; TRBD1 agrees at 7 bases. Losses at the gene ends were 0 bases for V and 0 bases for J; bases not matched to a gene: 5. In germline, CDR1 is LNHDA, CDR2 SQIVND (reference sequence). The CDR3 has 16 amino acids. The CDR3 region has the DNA TGTGCCAGTAGTATAGAGGAACAGGGGAGCTCCTACGAGCAGTACTTC. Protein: CASSIEEQGSSYEQYF.

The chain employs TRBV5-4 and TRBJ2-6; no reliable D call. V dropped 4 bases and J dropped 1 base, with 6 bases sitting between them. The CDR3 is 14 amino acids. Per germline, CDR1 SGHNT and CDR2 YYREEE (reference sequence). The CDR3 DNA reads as TGTGCCAGCAGCCTGGCTTCTGGGGCCAACGTCCTGACTTTC. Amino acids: CASSLASGANVLTF.

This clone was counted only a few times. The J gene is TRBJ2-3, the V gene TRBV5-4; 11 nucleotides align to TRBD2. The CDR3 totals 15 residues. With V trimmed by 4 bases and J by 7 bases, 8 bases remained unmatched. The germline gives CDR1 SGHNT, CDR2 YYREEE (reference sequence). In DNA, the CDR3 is TGTGCCAGCAGCCCAACGCTAGCGGGGGGAAATACGCAGTATTTT. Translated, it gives CASSPTLAGGNTQYF.

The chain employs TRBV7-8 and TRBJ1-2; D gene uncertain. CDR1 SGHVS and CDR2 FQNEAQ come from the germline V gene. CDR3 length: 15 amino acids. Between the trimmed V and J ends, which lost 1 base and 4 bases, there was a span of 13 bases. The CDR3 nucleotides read TGTGCCAGCAGCTTAGATGAGAGAGTCGGCTATGGCTACACCTTC. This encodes CASSLDERVGYGYTF.

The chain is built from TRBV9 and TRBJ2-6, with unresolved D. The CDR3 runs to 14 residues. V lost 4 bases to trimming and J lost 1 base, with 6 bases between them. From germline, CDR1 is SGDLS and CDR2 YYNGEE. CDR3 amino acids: CASSPSSGANVLTF. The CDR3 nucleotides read TGTGCCAGCAGCCCCAGTTCTGGGGCCAACGTCCTGACTTTC.

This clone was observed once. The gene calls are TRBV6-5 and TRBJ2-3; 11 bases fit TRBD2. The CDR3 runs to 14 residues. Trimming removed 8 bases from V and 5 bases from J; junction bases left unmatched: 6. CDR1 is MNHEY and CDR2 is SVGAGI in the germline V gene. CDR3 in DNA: TGTGCCAGCCAAACTAGCGGGAGAAGAGATACGCAGTATTTT. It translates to CASQTSGRRDTQYF.

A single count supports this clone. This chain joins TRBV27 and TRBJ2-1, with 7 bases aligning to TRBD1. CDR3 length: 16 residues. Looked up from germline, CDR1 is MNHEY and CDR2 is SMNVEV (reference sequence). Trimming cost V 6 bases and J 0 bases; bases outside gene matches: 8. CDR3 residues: CASRGGSLSSYNEQFF. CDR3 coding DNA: TGTGCCAGCAGAGGGGGCTCGCTGAGCTCCTACAATGAGCAGTTCTTC.

The DNA for the CDR3 is TGTGCCAGCAGCGCGGGACTAGCGGGAGAGGACACCGGGGAGCTGTTTTTT. This gives the protein CASSAGLAGEDTGELFF. V usage is TRBV5-8 and J usage is TRBJ2-2; 14 bases line up with TRBD2. Per the germline V gene, CDR1 is SGHTS and CDR2 is YDEGEE. The CDR3 has 17 amino acids. Trimming at V came to 4 bases and at J to 3 bases, leaving 5 bases not matched to a gene.

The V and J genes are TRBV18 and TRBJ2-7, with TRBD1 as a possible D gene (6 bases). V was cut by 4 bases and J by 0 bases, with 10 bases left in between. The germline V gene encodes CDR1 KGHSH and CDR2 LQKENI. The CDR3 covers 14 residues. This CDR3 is CASSQDSFSYEQYF. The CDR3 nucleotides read TGTGCCAGCTCACAGGACAGCTTCTCCTACGAGCAGTACTTC.

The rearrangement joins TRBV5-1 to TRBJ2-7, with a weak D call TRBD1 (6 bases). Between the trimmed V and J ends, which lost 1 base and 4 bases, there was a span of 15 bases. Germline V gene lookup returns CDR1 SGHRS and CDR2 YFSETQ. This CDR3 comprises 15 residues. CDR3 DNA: TGCGCCAGCAGCTTGAGGTGGGACACGAAATACGAGCAGTACTTC. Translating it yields CASSLRWDTKYEQYF.

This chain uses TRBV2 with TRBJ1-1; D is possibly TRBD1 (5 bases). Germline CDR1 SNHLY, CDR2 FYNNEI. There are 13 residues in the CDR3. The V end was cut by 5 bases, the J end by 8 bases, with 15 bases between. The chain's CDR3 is CASSSPGADEAFF. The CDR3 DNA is TGTGCCAGCAGTAGCCCTGGGGCGGACGAAGCTTTCTTT.

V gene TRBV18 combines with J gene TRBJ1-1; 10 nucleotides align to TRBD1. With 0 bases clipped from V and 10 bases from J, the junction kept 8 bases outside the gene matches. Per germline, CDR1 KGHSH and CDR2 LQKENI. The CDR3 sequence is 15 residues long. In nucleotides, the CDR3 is TGTGCCAGCTCACCACCGGGACAGGGGAAATTAATAGCTTTCTTT. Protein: CASSPPGQGKLIAFF.

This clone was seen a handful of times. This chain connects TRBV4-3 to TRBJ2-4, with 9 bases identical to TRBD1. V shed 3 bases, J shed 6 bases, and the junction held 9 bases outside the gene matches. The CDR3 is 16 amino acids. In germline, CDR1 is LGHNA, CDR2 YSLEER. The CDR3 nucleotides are TGCGCCAGCAGCCAGGGGACAGGGTCTCTCGGAAACATTCAGTACTTC. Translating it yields CASSQGTGSLGNIQYF.

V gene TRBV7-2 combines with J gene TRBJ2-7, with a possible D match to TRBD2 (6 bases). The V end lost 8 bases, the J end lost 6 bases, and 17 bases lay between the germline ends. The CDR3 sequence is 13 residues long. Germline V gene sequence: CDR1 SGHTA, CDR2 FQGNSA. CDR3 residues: CASEKDYLGEQYF. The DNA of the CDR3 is TGTGCCAGCGAGAAGGACTACCTTGGCGAGCAGTACTTC.

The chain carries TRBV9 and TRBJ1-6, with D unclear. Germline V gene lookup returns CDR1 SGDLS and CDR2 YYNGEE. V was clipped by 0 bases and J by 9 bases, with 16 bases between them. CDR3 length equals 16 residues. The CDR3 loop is CASSVAVGNSGSPLHF. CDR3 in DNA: TGTGCCAGCAGCGTAGCCGTTGGCAATTCGGGTTCACCCCTCCACTTT.

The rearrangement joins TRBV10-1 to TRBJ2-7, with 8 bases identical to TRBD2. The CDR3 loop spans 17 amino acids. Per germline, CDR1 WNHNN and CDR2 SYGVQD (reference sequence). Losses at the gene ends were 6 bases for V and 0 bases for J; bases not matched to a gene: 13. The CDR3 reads CASSGTSGIGFSYEQYF. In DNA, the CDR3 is TGCGCCAGCAGCGGGACTAGTGGAATTGGTTTCTCCTACGAGCAGTACTTC.

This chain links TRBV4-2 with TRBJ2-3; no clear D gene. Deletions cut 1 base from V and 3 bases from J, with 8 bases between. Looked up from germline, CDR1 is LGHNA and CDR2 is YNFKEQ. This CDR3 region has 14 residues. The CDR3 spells CASSQVGATDTQYF. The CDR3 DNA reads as TGTGCCAGCAGCCAAGTGGGCGCTACAGATACGCAGTATTTT.

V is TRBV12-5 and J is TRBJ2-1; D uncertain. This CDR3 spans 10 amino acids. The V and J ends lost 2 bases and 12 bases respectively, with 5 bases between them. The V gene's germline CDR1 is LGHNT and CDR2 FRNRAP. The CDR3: CASGLYPQFF. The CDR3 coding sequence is TGTGCTAGTGGTTTGTATCCGCAGTTCTTC.

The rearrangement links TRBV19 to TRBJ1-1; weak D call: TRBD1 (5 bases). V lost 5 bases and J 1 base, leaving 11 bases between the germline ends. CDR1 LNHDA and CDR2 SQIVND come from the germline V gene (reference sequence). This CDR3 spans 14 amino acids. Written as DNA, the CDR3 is TGTGCCAGTAGTCCCCAGGACACGAACACTGAAGCTTTCTTT. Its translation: CASSPQDTNTEAFF.